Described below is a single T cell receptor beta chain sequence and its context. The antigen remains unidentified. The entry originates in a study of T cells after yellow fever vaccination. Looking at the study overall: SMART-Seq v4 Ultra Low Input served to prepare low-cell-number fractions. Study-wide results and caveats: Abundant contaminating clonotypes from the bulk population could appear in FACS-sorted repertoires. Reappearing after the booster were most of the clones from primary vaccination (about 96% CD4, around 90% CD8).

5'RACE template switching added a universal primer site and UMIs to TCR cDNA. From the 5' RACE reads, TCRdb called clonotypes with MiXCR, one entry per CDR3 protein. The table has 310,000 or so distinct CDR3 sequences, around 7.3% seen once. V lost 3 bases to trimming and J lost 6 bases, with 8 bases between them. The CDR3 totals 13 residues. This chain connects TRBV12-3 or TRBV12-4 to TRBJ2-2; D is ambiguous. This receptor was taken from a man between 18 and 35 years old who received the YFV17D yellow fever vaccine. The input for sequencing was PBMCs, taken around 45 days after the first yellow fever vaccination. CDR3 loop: CASSFGVSGELFF. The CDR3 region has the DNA TGTGCCAGCAGTTTTGGAGTTTCCGGGGAGCTGTTTTTT.